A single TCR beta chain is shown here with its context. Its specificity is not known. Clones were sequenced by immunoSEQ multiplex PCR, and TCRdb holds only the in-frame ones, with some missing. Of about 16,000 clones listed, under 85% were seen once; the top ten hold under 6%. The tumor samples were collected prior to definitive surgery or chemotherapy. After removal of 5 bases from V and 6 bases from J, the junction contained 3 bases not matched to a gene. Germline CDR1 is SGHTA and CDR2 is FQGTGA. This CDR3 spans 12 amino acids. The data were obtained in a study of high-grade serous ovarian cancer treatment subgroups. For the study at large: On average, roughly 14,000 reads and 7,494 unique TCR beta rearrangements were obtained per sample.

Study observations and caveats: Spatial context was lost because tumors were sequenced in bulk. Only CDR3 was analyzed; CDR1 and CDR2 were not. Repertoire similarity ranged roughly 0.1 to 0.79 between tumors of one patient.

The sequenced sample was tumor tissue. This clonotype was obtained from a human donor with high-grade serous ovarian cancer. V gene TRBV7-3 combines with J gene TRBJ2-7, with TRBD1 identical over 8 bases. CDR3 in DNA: TGTGCCAGCAGCCCAGACAGGGGCGAGCAGTACTTC. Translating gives CASSPDRGEQYF.